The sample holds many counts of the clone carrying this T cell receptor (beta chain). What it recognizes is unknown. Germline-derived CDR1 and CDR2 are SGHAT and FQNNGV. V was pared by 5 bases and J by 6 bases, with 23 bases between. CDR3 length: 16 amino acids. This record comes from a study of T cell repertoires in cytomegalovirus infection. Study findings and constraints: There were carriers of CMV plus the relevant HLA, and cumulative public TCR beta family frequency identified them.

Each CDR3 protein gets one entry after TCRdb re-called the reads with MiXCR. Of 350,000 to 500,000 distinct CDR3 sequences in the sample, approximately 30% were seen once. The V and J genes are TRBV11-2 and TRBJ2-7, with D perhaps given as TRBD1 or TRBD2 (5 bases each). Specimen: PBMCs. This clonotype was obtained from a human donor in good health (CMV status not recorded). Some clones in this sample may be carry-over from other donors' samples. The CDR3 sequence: CASSISRDQGGGEQYF. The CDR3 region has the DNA TGTGCCAGCAGCATATCCCGGGACCAAGGTGGTGGCGAGCAGTACTTC.